Listed here are 5 T cell receptor beta chains from one sample, sequenced in a study of T cell changes during pregnancy in multiple sclerosis. The assay was immunoSEQ multiplex PCR, and TCRdb's table has in-frame clones only and misses some. The sample lists about 110,000 clones, 90% to 95% occurring once. The sequencing used peripheral blood, collected in the third trimester of pregnancy. These receptors were taken from a female donor with multiple sclerosis, enrolled in a pregnancy study.

The chain recombines TRBV27 with TRBJ2-1; tentative D call: TRBD1 (6 bases). Trimming shortened V by 7 bases and J by 6 bases, and 16 bases separated the two germline ends. This CDR3 comprises 14 residues. The V gene's germline CDR1 is MNHEY and CDR2 SMNVEV (reference sequence). The CDR3 coding sequence is TGTGCCAGCAATCCCTCGATGGGGGCCAATGAGCAGTTCTTC. Amino acids: CASNPSMGANEQFF.

This chain links TRBV18 with TRBJ2-1, with 8 bases aligning to TRBD1. After removal of 5 bases from V and 5 bases from J, the junction contained 2 bases not matched to a gene. CDR1 and CDR2 (germline): KGHSH, LQKENI. CDR3 size: 13 residues. The chain's CDR3 is CASSVGQDNEQFF. CDR3 nucleotides: TGTGCCAGCTCAGTGGGACAGGACAATGAGCAGTTCTTC.

This chain joins TRBV29-1 and TRBJ1-2; tentatively, D is TRBD1 (5 bases). The germline V gene has CDR1 SQVTM and CDR2 ANQGSEA. The CDR3 spans 16 residues. The V and J ends lost 1 base and 4 bases respectively, with 19 bases between them. The CDR3 DNA follows: TGCAGCGTTGAAGCGAAGTCAGGGCCGGCCTCCTATGGCTACACCTTC. Translating gives CSVEAKSGPASYGYTF.

This CDR3 is CASNNPSLRTDTQYF. DNA of the CDR3: TGTGCCAGCAATAATCCTAGCCTCCGCACAGATACGCAGTATTTT. The genes are TRBV2 and TRBJ2-3; D perhaps matches TRBD2 (5 bases). The CDR3 spans 15 residues. The germline gives CDR1 SNHLY, CDR2 FYNNEI. Between the trimmed V and J ends, which lost 7 bases and 1 base, there was a span of 15 bases.

This chain connects TRBV10-2 to TRBJ2-3, with D perhaps TRBD2 (6 bases). The CDR3 covers 15 residues. V lost 3 bases and J lost 4, with 14 bases in between. The germline CDR1 and CDR2 sequences are WSHSY and SAAADI. The CDR3 DNA reads as TGCGCCAGCAGTGACTCAAGGGAGGTGGCAGATACGCAGTATTTT. Residues: CASSDSREVADTQYF.